These 21 T cell receptor beta chains share one sample of origin, sequenced in a study of brain metastases from non-small cell lung cancer. Using immunoSEQ multiplex PCR, the repertoire was profiled, and TCRdb retains in-frame clones only, with some absent. The profile covers 2,000 to 2,500 clones, with about 83% appearing a single time and over 15% taken by the ten largest. Sequenced material: primary lung tumor tissue. Every receptor here comes from a donor older than 35 with non-small cell lung cancer.

The chain joins TRBV9 to TRBJ2-1; D is perhaps TRBD2 (6 bases). Trimming left V 4 bases short and J 5 bases short, with 10 bases between. CDR1 and CDR2 from the germline V gene are SGDLS and YYNGEE. The CDR3 is 13 residues long. CDR3 in amino acids: CASSHTSNNEQFF. In DNA, the CDR3 is TGTGCCAGCAGCCATACTAGCAACAATGAGCAGTTCTTC.

A note on this clone: A junction boundary mismatches the germline segment, possibly from a read error. The rearrangement joins TRBV9 to TRBJ1-3; D perhaps matches TRBD1 (6 bases). CDR1 is SGDLS, CDR2 YYNGEE, per germline. The CDR3 contains 15 residues. The CDR3 reads CTSSGQPSSGNTIYF. CDR3 DNA sequence: TGTACCAGCAGCGGACAGCCTTCCTCTGGAAACACCATATATTTT.

V is TRBV6-1 and J is TRBJ1-1; TRBD1 might be the D (5 bases). Germline assignment: CDR1 MNHNS and CDR2 SASEGT. V was trimmed by 3 bases and J by 1 base, leaving 15 bases between them. CDR3 size: 16 residues. CDR3 DNA: TGTGCCAGCAGTGACCTCCGGGGCCGGAGGAACACTGAAGCTTTCTTT. This gives the protein CASSDLRGRRNTEAFF.

V usage is TRBV5-4 and J usage is TRBJ2-2; D unclear. The CDR3 runs to 17 residues. Germline CDR1 reads SGHNT; CDR2 reads YYREEE (reference sequence). V lost 0 bases to trimming and J lost 0 bases, with 12 bases between them. The CDR3 nucleotides are TGTGCCAGCAGCTTGGGAGCCGGACGTTCGAACACCGGGGAGCTGTTTTTT. It codes for CASSLGAGRSNTGELFF.

J is TRBJ1-2 and V is TRBV7-2; unclear D gene. V shed 0 bases and J shed 5 bases, with 10 bases lying between them. Germline CDR1 reads SGHTA; CDR2 reads FQGNSA. The CDR3 covers 14 residues. The CDR3 nucleotides read TGTGCCAGCAGCTTAGCGCTGACGGGATATGGCTACACCTTC. It codes for CASSLALTGYGYTF.

The V gene is TRBV5-6, the J gene TRBJ2-3, with D unresolved. V was shortened by 0 bases and J by 4 bases, with 12 bases between the two germline ends. The CDR3 consists of 15 residues. Germline CDR1 reads SGHDT; CDR2 reads YYEEEE. The CDR3 region has the DNA TGTGCCAGCAGCTTGGCCCAAGGTCTTGCAGATACGCAGTATTTT. This sequence encodes CASSLAQGLADTQYF.

The chain joins TRBV7-8 to TRBJ2-2; perhaps TRBD1 as D (6 bases). V gave up 10 bases and J gave up 4 bases, with 10 bases separating them. This CDR3 has 12 amino acids. CDR1 and CDR2 from the germline V gene are SGHVS and FQNEAQ. The CDR3 DNA sequence: TGTGCCACGCTACAGGGCACCGGGGAGCTGTTTTTT. Encoded protein: CATLQGTGELFF.

The chain is built from TRBV7-9 and TRBJ1-2; TRBD1 aligns across 7 bases. This CDR3 region has 16 residues. CDR1 and CDR2 (germline): SEHNR, FQNEAQ (reference sequence). Unmatched junction bases numbered 11, after V lost 5 bases and J lost 2 bases. DNA of the CDR3: TGTGCCAGCAGCATGTCTGGGACAGCCCTAAACTATGGCTACACCTTC. Its translation: CASSMSGTALNYGYTF.

About this clone: Mismatch with germline at one junction end may stem from a read error. The chain joins TRBV5-6 to TRBJ1-4; D gene ambiguous. The germline V gene has CDR1 SGHDT and CDR2 YYEEEE. The CDR3 is 14 amino acids. In DNA, the CDR3 is TGTGTCAGCAGCTTGATTGCAACTAATGAAAAACTGTTTTTT. It specifies CVSSLIATNEKLFF.

Turning to this clone: Additional DNA sequences in this sample encode the identical CDR3. The gene calls are TRBV7-2 and TRBJ2-7; D is possibly TRBD1 or TRBD2 (5 bases each). Deletions cut 4 bases from V and 3 bases from J, with 19 bases between. The germline V gene encodes CDR1 SGHTA and CDR2 FQGNSA. This CDR3 is 16 amino acids long. CDR3 nucleotides: TGTGCCAGCAGCTGGGGGTCAGCGTCTCCCCTCTACGAGCAGTACTTC. Protein product: CASSWGSASPLYEQYF.

This chain links TRBV4-2 with TRBJ2-2, with 10 nucleotides matching TRBD2. CDR1 is LGHNA, CDR2 YNFKEQ, per germline. There are 18 residues in the CDR3. With 4 bases clipped from V and 0 bases from J, the junction kept 8 bases outside the gene matches. The CDR3 DNA follows: TGTGCCAGCAGCCCGCGGGGTAGCGGGGGGTCGAACACCGGGGAGCTGTTTTTT. Protein product: CASSPRGSGGSNTGELFF.

This chain joins TRBV5-1 and TRBJ2-1, with D tentatively TRBD2 (6 bases). Germline V CDR1 and CDR2: SGHRS, YFSETQ. CDR3 size: 17 residues. Trimming took 0 bases from V and 5 from J, leaving 18 bases between them. CDR3 amino acids: CASSLEISGVLNNEQFF. The CDR3 nucleotides are TGCGCCAGCAGCTTGGAAATTTCGGGGGTCCTTAACAATGAGCAGTTCTTC.

The rearrangement uses TRBV6-5 and TRBJ2-3, with D perhaps assigned TRBD1 or TRBD2 (5 bases each). The CDR3 is 15 residues long. CDR1 is MNHEY, CDR2 SVGAGI, per germline. V shed 4 bases and J shed 2 bases, with 13 bases lying between them. The CDR3 DNA sequence: TGTGCCAGCAGTTCGCCAGGGAGTCCCACAGATACGCAGTATTTT. This encodes CASSSPGSPTDTQYF.

This chain links TRBV16 with TRBJ1-5; unclear D gene. From germline, CDR1 is KGHSY and CDR2 FQNENV. Trimming removed 3 bases from V and 4 bases from J, with 7 bases in between. The CDR3 totals 13 residues. CDR3 coding DNA: TGTGCCAGCAGCCAGGGGTTGAATCAGCCCCAGCATTTT. Its translation: CASSQGLNQPQHF.

V gene TRBV24-1 combines with J gene TRBJ1-1; no clear D. This CDR3 region has 13 residues. V was pared by 7 bases and J by 0 bases, with 8 bases between. Germline CDR1 is KGHDR and CDR2 is SFDVKD. CDR3: CATRELLNTEAFF. The CDR3 DNA follows: TGTGCCACCAGGGAATTATTGAACACTGAAGCTTTCTTT.

V is TRBV7-3 and J is TRBJ2-1, with 11 positions matching TRBD2. Germline values: CDR1 SGHTA, CDR2 FQGTGA. The trim removed 0 bases at V and 7 bases at J, leaving 8 bases unmatched. The CDR3 covers 17 residues. Here the CDR3 reads CASSLTSGGARLNEQFF. The CDR3 bases are TGTGCCAGCAGCTTAACTAGCGGGGGGGCTAGGTTAAATGAGCAGTTCTTC. Complete variable domain (other parts from reference TRBV7-3 and TRBJ2-1): GAGVSQTPSNKVTEKGKYVELRCDPISGHTALYWYRQSLGQGPEFLIYFQGTGAADDSGLPNDRFFAVRPEGSVSTLKIQRTERGDSAVYLCASSLTSGGARLNEQFFGPGTRLTVL.

CDR3 residues: CASSQDLGGGWDNNYGYTF. The CDR3 nucleotides read TGTGCCAGCAGCCAAGATCTGGGTGGAGGGTGGGACAATAACTATGGCTACACCTTC. This chain connects TRBV3-1 (or the pseudogene TRBV3-2) to TRBJ1-2; possible D gene TRBD1, 6 bases. The ends were cut back, 0 bases at V and 1 base at J, with 21 bases in the middle. This CDR3 has 19 residues. Germline V CDR1 and CDR2: LGHDT, YNNKEL (reference sequence).

This clone was seen more than once but under ten times. At the DNA level, this CDR3 is encoded by other sequences in the same sample as well. The chain carries TRBV15 and TRBJ1-4; no definite D call. This CDR3 is built from 10 residues. CDR1 and CDR2 (germline): LNHNV, YYDKDF (reference sequence). Trimming left V 6 bases short and J 8 bases short, with 4 bases between. CDR3 region: CATSREKLFF. The CDR3 nucleotides read TGTGCCACCAGTAGGGAAAAACTGTTTTTT.

On this clone: One end of the junction varies from germline; a read error may be responsible. The gene calls are TRBV7-2 and TRBJ1-3; D is undetermined. Germline V CDR1 and CDR2: SGHTA, FQGNSA. The CDR3 sequence is 13 residues long. CDR3 region: CASSSSTGNTIYF. CDR3 in DNA: TGTGCCAGCAGCTCTAGTACTGGGAACACCATATATTTT.

J is TRBJ1-1 and V is TRBV3-1 (or the pseudogene TRBV3-2); the D is unclear. Per the germline V gene, CDR1 is LGHDT and CDR2 is YNNKEL (reference sequence). V gave up 3 bases and J gave up 4 bases, with 9 bases separating them. The CDR3 length is 13 residues. CDR3 coding DNA: TGTGCCAGCAGCCACGAGGGTACCACTGAAGCTTTCTTT. Translating it yields CASSHEGTTEAFF.

This clone was seen only a few times. CDR3 nucleotides: TGTGCCAGCAGTTGGGGAAAGACAGATACGCAGTATTTT. Protein product: CASSWGKTDTQYF. The chain employs TRBV6-5 and TRBJ2-3; no firm D call. From germline, CDR1 is MNHEY and CDR2 SVGAGI. CDR3 size: 13 residues. The V end was cut by 4 bases, the J end by 3 bases, with 8 bases between.